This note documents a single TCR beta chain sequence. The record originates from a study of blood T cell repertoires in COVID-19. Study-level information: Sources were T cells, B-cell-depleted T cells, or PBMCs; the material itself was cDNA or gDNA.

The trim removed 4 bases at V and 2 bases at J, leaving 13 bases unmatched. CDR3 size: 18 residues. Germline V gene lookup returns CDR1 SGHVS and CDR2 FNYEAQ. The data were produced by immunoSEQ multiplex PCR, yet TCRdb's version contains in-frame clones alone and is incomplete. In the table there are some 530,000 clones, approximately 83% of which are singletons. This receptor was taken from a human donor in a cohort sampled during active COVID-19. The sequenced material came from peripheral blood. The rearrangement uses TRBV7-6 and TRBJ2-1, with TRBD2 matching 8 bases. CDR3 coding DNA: TGTGCCAGCAGCTCAAGCGGGAGAAGTCATGGCGCCTACAATGAGCAGTTCTTC. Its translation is CASSSSGRSHGAYNEQFF.